The subject of this entry is one T cell receptor beta chain. The antigen remains unidentified. This entry belongs to a study of persistence of HIV-infected CD4 T cells. Whole-study results and caveats: CMV- and Gag-responding cells had lower TCRbeta richness than CD3/CD28-responding cells. Antigen-responding cells were enriched for degenerate expanded CDR3beta sequences.

V lost 6 bases and J lost 1, with 18 bases in between. Germline CDR1 reads MDHEN; CDR2 reads SYDVKM. There are 16 residues in the CDR3. This was the immunoSEQ version 4 assay in survey mode. Template was genomic DNA at 10 ng/uL, with up to roughly 1 ug used per sample. This table comes from immunoSEQ multiplex PCR, and its TCRdb copy is limited to in-frame clones, with some not included. In the table there are 35,000 to 40,000 clones, approximately 80% of which are singletons. Cells were stimulated with CMV-infected fibroblast lysates at around 9.1 ug/mL. CD40L-negative CD69-negative CD45RO-high memory CD4+ T cells were sorted as populations depleted of antigen-responding cells. Suppressive ART was started during chronic HIV-1 infection in these adults.

The source of this sequence is an adult man with HIV who was CMV-seropositive. Material: CD4+ T cells sorted from PBMCs after approximately 19-hour stimulation, obtained from a patient who received antiretroviral therapy. V and J are TRBV28 and TRBJ1-1; a possible D gene is TRBD1 (6 bases). The CDR3 DNA is TGTGCCAGCAGCAGCGATCCAGGCAGGGGGAACACTGAAGCTTTCTTT. Its translation: CASSSDPGRGNTEAFF.